The 31 T cell receptor beta chains below all came from one sample that was sequenced in a study of early T cells in non-severe SARS-CoV-2 infection. TCRdb reprocessed the 5' RACE reads via MiXCR and lists one record per CDR3 protein. In the table there are about 50,000 distinct CDR3 sequences, approximately 6% of which are singletons. Sample: whole blood, taken at baseline. Receptors were obtained from an adult who was a healthcare worker with PCR-confirmed SARS-CoV-2 infection or an uninfected control (not recorded which).

This sequence joins TRBV9 and TRBJ1-2; no firm D call. This CDR3 contains 12 residues. Trimming cost V 4 bases and J 2 bases, with 6 bases left between them. Germline V gene lookup returns CDR1 SGDLS and CDR2 YYNGEE. CDR3 DNA sequence: TGTGCCAGCAGCCCCAGCAACTATGGCTACACCTTC. Translating gives CASSPSNYGYTF.

J is TRBJ2-5 and V is TRBV12-3 or TRBV12-4; 15 bases agree with TRBD2. CDR3 length equals 17 residues. V lost 4 bases to trimming and J lost 4 bases; unmatched junction nucleotides: 7. The CDR3 DNA is TGTGCCAGCAGTTCGGGACTAGCGGGAGGAACTGGAGAGACCCAGTACTTC. Encoded protein: CASSSGLAGGTGETQYF.

This clonotype has just a few counts. One junction end disagrees with the germline gene, perhaps due to a read error. This chain links TRBV28 with TRBJ2-5, with D maybe TRBD1 (5 bases). The CDR3 sequence is 15 residues long. Germline CDR1 and CDR2: MDHEN and SYDVKM. CDR3 in amino acids: CASSPIDSMQETQCF. CDR3 DNA: TGTGCCAGCAGCCCCATCGACAGCATGCAAGAGACCCAGTGCTTC.

There are many counts of this clonotype. This rearrangement joins TRBV29-1 to TRBJ2-7; no reliable D call. V dropped 0 bases and J dropped 6 bases, with 9 bases sitting between them. Germline lookup yields CDR1 SQVTM and CDR2 ANQGSEA. The CDR3 totals 12 residues. CDR3 coding DNA: TGCAGCGTTGAAGATCAAGCACCCGAGCAGTACTTC. Protein product: CSVEDQAPEQYF.

V gene TRBV3-1 combines with J gene TRBJ2-1; a weak D match, TRBD1 (6 bases). The V and J ends lost 0 bases and 9 bases respectively, with 24 bases between them. Germline CDR1 reads LGHDT; CDR2 reads YNNKEL (reference sequence). The CDR3 loop spans 18 amino acids. CDR3 sequence (DNA): TGTGCCAGCAGCCAAGATAGAATTAGGGGGATGAGTAGAAGTGAGCAGTTCTTC. Protein: CASSQDRIRGMSRSEQFF.

This clonotype was detected ten times or more. The V call is TRBV10-3, the J call TRBJ2-1, with 7 nucleotides matching TRBD2. J lost 6 bases, V lost 4 bases, and 6 bases had no gene match. Per the germline V gene, CDR1 is ENHRY and CDR2 is SYGVKD. This CDR3 region has 14 residues. CDR3 nucleotide sequence: TGTGCCATCAGTGTCGGGGGAGGGCCCAATGAGCAGTTCTTC. It yields the protein CAISVGGGPNEQFF.

About this clonotype: Compared with germline, one end of the junction differs, possibly owing to a read error. The gene calls are TRBV7-7 and TRBJ1-1; D is unclear. Germline loops: CDR1 SSHAT, CDR2 FNYEAQ (reference sequence). The CDR3 is 13 residues long. CDR3 sequence reads: CASSQDAAGEAFF. DNA for the CDR3: TGTGCTAGCAGCCAGGACGCCGCGGGTGAAGCTTTCTTT.

This clonotype showed up many times. The J gene is TRBJ2-5, the V gene TRBV4-2, with 8 bases identical to TRBD1. The CDR3 runs 15 residues. J lost 1 base, V lost 0 bases, and 1 base had no gene match. CDR1 is LGHNA and CDR2 is YNFKEQ in the germline V gene. This chain's CDR3 is CASSQEQGAQETQYF. The CDR3, as DNA: TGTGCCAGCAGCCAAGAGCAGGGGGCCCAAGAGACCCAGTACTTC.

This clonotype came up a few times. The rearrangement links TRBV7-2 to TRBJ2-5; the D gene is possibly TRBD1 (6 bases). Trimming pared 5 bases from V and 1 base from J, leaving 17 bases between. Germline CDR1 and CDR2: SGHTA and FQGNSA. The CDR3 runs 16 residues. Written as DNA, the CDR3 is TGTGCCAGCAGCACTTGGCCACTGGGGGCCCAAGAGACCCAGTACTTC. Translated, it gives CASSTWPLGAQETQYF.

This clonotype was observed a handful of times. The rearrangement uses TRBV11-2 and TRBJ2-5; TRBD2 aligns across 7 bases. The CDR3 consists of 18 residues. CDR1 and CDR2 from the germline V gene are SGHAT and FQNNGV. Losses at the gene ends were 5 bases for V and 3 bases for J; bases not matched to a gene: 18. CDR3 loop: CASSLTHRGTTSEETQYF. CDR3 coding DNA: TGTGCCAGCAGCCTCACCCACAGAGGGACTACCTCTGAAGAGACCCAGTACTTC.

This clonotype was counted many times. This chain uses TRBV9 with TRBJ2-7, with D perhaps matching TRBD2 (6 bases). The germline gives CDR1 SGDLS, CDR2 YYNGEE. V gave up 0 bases and J gave up 1 base, with 11 bases separating them. The CDR3 loop spans 15 amino acids. CDR3 nucleotide sequence: TGTGCCAGCAGCGTAGGATTTGGGGGGTCCTACGAGCAGTACTTC. Translated: CASSVGFGGSYEQYF.

This clonotype turned up a few times. The rearrangement joins TRBV19 to TRBJ2-7; a weak D match, TRBD1 (6 bases). Germline-derived CDR1 and CDR2 are LNHDA and SQIVND (reference sequence). This CDR3 has 15 amino acids. Between the trimmed V and J ends, which lost 5 bases and 3 bases, there was a span of 17 bases. DNA for the CDR3: TGTGCCAGTAGTTCCACGGGACAACATAACTACGAGCAGTACTTC. Translating gives CASSSTGQHNYEQYF.

This clonotype has a count of ten or more. The V and J genes are TRBV7-9 and TRBJ1-2, with a possible D match to TRBD1 (5 bases). The V end lost 3 bases, the J end lost 6 bases, and 14 bases lay between the germline ends. The V gene's germline CDR1 is SEHNR and CDR2 FQNEAQ (reference sequence). The CDR3 is made up of 14 amino acids. DNA for the CDR3: TGTGCCAGCAGCTTTGTGTCCGACAGCCATGGCTACACCTTC. Its protein is CASSFVSDSHGYTF.

This clonotype has ten or more counts. The CDR3: CSARDFRSSYNEQFF. In nucleotides, the CDR3 is TGCAGTGCTAGAGATTTCAGAAGCTCCTACAATGAGCAGTTCTTC. This chain joins TRBV20-1 and TRBJ2-1; D call uncertain. Deletions cut 0 bases from V and 0 bases from J, with 9 bases between. The CDR3 is 15 residues long. Germline V gene lookup returns CDR1 DFQATT and CDR2 SNEGSKA (reference sequence).

The sample holds a few counts of this clonotype. The rearrangement joins TRBV5-4 to TRBJ2-7, with 7 nucleotides matching TRBD1. The CDR3 contains 13 residues. The ends lost 0 bases at V and 4 bases at J; junction bases unmatched: 1. Per the germline V gene, CDR1 is SGHNT and CDR2 is YYREEE (reference sequence). CDR3 in amino acids: CASSLVQGYEQYF. The CDR3 coding sequence is TGTGCCAGCAGCTTGGTACAGGGGTACGAGCAGTACTTC.

This clonotype was seen only a few times. The chain links TRBV30 to TRBJ2-1, with D perhaps matching TRBD2 (6 bases). The CDR3 length is 12 residues. CDR1 and CDR2 (germline): GTSNPN, SVGIG (reference sequence). Trimming shortened V by 2 bases and J by 5 bases, and 7 bases separated the two germline ends. The CDR3 DNA sequence: TGTGCCTGGAGTCGGAGGGACAATGAGCAGTTCTTC. This translates into CAWSRRDNEQFF.

The chain has TRBV29-1 and TRBJ2-7; 7 bases match TRBD1. V shed 6 bases and J 3 bases; nucleotides not matched to a gene: 5. This CDR3 is built from 12 residues. Germline V gene data show CDR1 as SQVTM and CDR2 as ANQGSEA. CDR3 nucleotides: TGCAGCGTCGTTACAGGGGTCTACGAGCAGTACTTC. It specifies CSVVTGVYEQYF.

V is TRBV5-1 and J is TRBJ2-2, with D perhaps assigned TRBD1 or TRBD2 (5 bases each). Germline CDR1 and CDR2: SGHRS and YFSETQ. The CDR3 covers 17 residues. The V end was cut by 0 bases, the J end by 4 bases, with 16 bases between. The CDR3 loop is CASSLELSPGTTGELFF. CDR3 bases: TGCGCCAGCAGCTTGGAACTTTCGCCAGGGACCACCGGGGAGCTGTTTTTT.

The chain joins TRBV20-1 to TRBJ2-7; 7 bases match TRBD2. V shed 6 bases and J 1 base; nucleotides not matched to a gene: 6. From germline, CDR1 is DFQATT and CDR2 SNEGSKA (reference sequence). The CDR3 has 13 residues. Here the CDR3 reads CSASSGYSYEQYF. The CDR3, as DNA: TGCAGTGCCTCTAGCGGTTATTCCTACGAGCAGTACTTC.

A few counts support this clonotype. This chain connects TRBV10-3 to TRBJ2-4; D possibly uses TRBD1 or TRBD2 (5 bases each). There are 15 residues in the CDR3. CDR1 is ENHRY, CDR2 SYGVKD, per germline. Trimming removed 2 bases at V and 6 bases at J, with 14 bases between. CDR3 in amino acids: CAISEPGTARNIQYF. The CDR3 nucleotides read TGTGCCATCAGTGAGCCGGGGACCGCGAGAAACATTCAGTACTTC.

The chain couples TRBV2 to TRBJ2-1; 11 bases are a match to TRBD2. The germline CDR1 and CDR2 sequences are SNHLY and FYNNEI. The V gene end was trimmed by 6 bases and the J gene end by 4 bases; junction bases not matched to a gene: 8. This CDR3 has 16 residues. CDR3 protein: CASSRTSGHPYNEQFF. The CDR3 DNA sequence: TGTGCCAGCAGCCGGACTAGCGGGCACCCATACAATGAGCAGTTCTTC.

In its sample, this clonotype was seen a few times. V usage is TRBV12-3 or TRBV12-4 and J usage is TRBJ1-1; TRBD1 aligns across 9 bases. With 7 bases clipped from V and 5 bases from J, the junction kept 8 bases outside the gene matches. The CDR3 extends over 14 amino acids. In DNA form, the CDR3 reads TGTGCCAGCACCAGGACAGGGGTAGGGACTGAAGCTTTCTTT. Amino acid sequence: CASTRTGVGTEAFF.

This clonotype has a handful of counts. The chain combines TRBV24-1 with TRBJ2-4, with TRBD1 matching 7 bases. Germline CDR1 is KGHDR and CDR2 is SFDVKD. This CDR3 spans 11 amino acids. The J segment lost 13 bases and the V segment lost 4 bases, leaving 3 bases of the junction unmatched. The CDR3 spells CATSDQGVQYF. CDR3 DNA: TGTGCCACCAGTGACCAGGGGGTACAGTACTTC.

V usage is TRBV12-3 or TRBV12-4 and J usage is TRBJ1-1; perhaps TRBD1 as D (6 bases). The length of the CDR3 is 13 residues. V lost 6 bases and J lost 6, with 14 bases in between. This CDR3 reads CASSSRGRAEAFF. DNA of the CDR3: TGTGCCAGCAGCTCCAGGGGAAGGGCTGAAGCTTTCTTT.

This clonotype was counted many times. V and J are TRBV7-9 and TRBJ2-1, with 10 bases that match TRBD2. Germline loops: CDR1 SEHNR, CDR2 FQNEAQ (reference sequence). V lost 4 bases, J lost 6 bases, and 9 bases stayed unmatched. This CDR3 spans 16 amino acids. DNA of the CDR3: TGTGCCAGCAGCTCCCCCGGGACTAGCGCTTTCAATGAGCAGTTCTTC. It encodes CASSSPGTSAFNEQFF.

V usage is TRBV6-6 and J usage is TRBJ2-5; D uncertain. V was trimmed by 2 bases and J by 0 bases, leaving 7 bases between them. The CDR3 is 14 amino acids. Germline V gene data show CDR1 as MNHNY and CDR2 as SVGAGI (reference sequence). The CDR3 loop reads CASSYSLYQETQYF. The DNA of the CDR3 is TGTGCCAGCAGTTACAGTCTGTACCAAGAGACCCAGTACTTC.

Ten or more counts support this clonotype. CDR3 region: CSARSIQAYEQYF. The CDR3 DNA reads as TGCAGTGCTAGATCGATCCAGGCCTACGAGCAGTACTTC. V is TRBV20-1 and J is TRBJ2-7; D not resolved. The CDR3 consists of 13 residues. V lost 2 bases and J lost 2, with 10 bases in between. CDR1 is DFQATT, CDR2 SNEGSKA, per germline (reference sequence).

The chain employs TRBV20-1 and TRBJ2-1; 8 nucleotides agree with TRBD2. The CDR3 loop spans 16 amino acids. Germline V CDR1 and CDR2: DFQATT, SNEGSKA (reference sequence). Trimming at V came to 0 bases and at J to 2 bases, leaving 6 bases not matched to a gene. CDR3 amino acids: CSARDPTGGPYNEQFF. The CDR3, as DNA: TGCAGTGCTAGAGATCCAACGGGAGGGCCCTACAATGAGCAGTTCTTC.

This clonotype appeared a few times. The chain uses TRBV5-4 and TRBJ2-2, with D perhaps being TRBD1 or TRBD2 (5 bases each). The V gene lost 4 bases and the J gene lost 3 bases, with 16 bases spanning the gap. Germline-derived CDR1 and CDR2 are SGHNT and YYREEE (reference sequence). CDR3 size: 16 residues. For the CDR3, the DNA is TGTGCCAGCAGCCCGAACCCGGGACGGTACACCGGGGAGCTGTTTTTT. This codes for CASSPNPGRYTGELFF.

This clonotype has a handful of counts. This rearrangement joins TRBV10-2 to TRBJ2-5, with 9 bases fitting TRBD1. Germline V gene lookup returns CDR1 WSHSY and CDR2 SAAADI. The CDR3 loop spans 15 amino acids. The V gene end was trimmed by 4 bases and the J gene end by 2 bases; junction bases not matched to a gene: 5. The CDR3 loop reads CASSGTGDWQETQYF. The CDR3 coding sequence is TGCGCCAGCAGTGGGACAGGGGATTGGCAAGAGACCCAGTACTTC.

The J gene is TRBJ1-1, the V gene TRBV7-2; 7 positions agree with TRBD1. The V and J ends lost 5 bases and 1 base, in that order; junction bases with no gene match: 10. This CDR3 spans 16 amino acids. The germline CDR1 and CDR2 sequences are SGHTA and FQGNSA. DNA of the CDR3: TGTGCCAGCAGCCAGAGGACGGGACAGAAGAACACTGAAGCTTTCTTT. Translating gives CASSQRTGQKNTEAFF. The entire variable domain, with the rest obtained from reference TRBV7-2 and TRBJ1-1, is as follows: GAGVSQSPSNKVTEKGKDVELRCDPISGHTALYWYRQSLGQGLEFLIYFQGNSAPDKSGLPSDRFSAERTGGSVSTLTIQRTQQEDSAVYLCASSQRTGQKNTEAFFGQGTRLTVV.